Here is one TCR beta chain with its context. This sample is drawn from a study of blood T cell repertoires in COVID-19. The overall study: There were acute and convalescent COVID-19 samples, and they came from the United States, Italy and Spain. From T cells, B-cell-depleted T cells, or PBMCs came the material, which was cDNA or gDNA.

Germline V CDR1 and CDR2: SEHNR, FQNEAQ (reference sequence). The V gene lost 1 base and the J gene lost 10 bases, with 8 bases spanning the gap. This CDR3 is 12 amino acids long. Original analysis: Scientists estimated how many nucleated cells there were by amplifying reference gene primers. Sequenced by immunoSEQ multiplex PCR; TCRdb stores in-frame clones only, minus some. V, J and clone size were drawn from that table, and D and trimming were deduced from the DNA. The sample lists 200,000 to 250,000 clones, roughly 90% seen once, with over 12% in the top ten. In assigning cohorts, the study relied on participant-reported clinical history.

Sequencing input: PBMCs or T cells enriched from blood (not recorded which). The sequence derives from a man aged 25 to 40 who had been exposed to COVID-19. This chain uses TRBV7-9 with TRBJ2-1; D is possibly TRBD2 (5 bases). CDR3 region: CASSLETREQFF. The DNA of the CDR3 is TGTGCCAGCAGCTTAGAAACTAGAGAGCAGTTCTTC.